Shown below are 24 T cell receptor beta chains from a single sample sequenced in a study of stem cell transplantation in POMP-related autoinflammatory disease. Sequencing was performed with immunoSEQ multiplex PCR; in TCRdb, only in-frame clones are kept and a portion is missing. Of 5,000 or so clones in the sample, 80% to 95% were seen once. The sample consisted of CD8+ T cells from PBMCs, taken after stem cell transplantation. The receptors originated from a human patient with POMP-related autoinflammation and immune dysregulation (PRAID). Some T cells here may be from the graft donor.

This chain connects TRBV12-3 or TRBV12-4 to TRBJ2-5; D not resolved. V was cut by 2 bases and J by 5 bases, with 9 bases left in between. The CDR3 runs 13 residues. The CDR3 sequence is CASSLQVRETQYF. In nucleotides, the CDR3 is TGTGCCAGCAGTTTACAGGTTCGGGAGACCCAGTACTTC.

This chain joins TRBV7-9 and TRBJ1-6; D ambiguous. This CDR3 has 14 amino acids. The germline V and J ends were trimmed by 1 base and 15 bases, with 16 bases remaining between them. CDR1 SEHNR and CDR2 FQNEAQ come from the germline V gene (reference sequence). CDR3 sequence (DNA): TGTGCCAGCAGCTTAGTGGGATCCGACTGGGGCCTCCACTTT. It specifies CASSLVGSDWGLHF.

The chain couples TRBV5-6 to TRBJ1-2; 8 bases map to TRBD1. Germline V gene lookup returns CDR1 SGHDT and CDR2 YYEEEE. The CDR3 has 14 residues. Losses at the gene ends were 5 bases for V and 8 bases for J; bases not matched to a gene: 11. CDR3 sequence (DNA): TGTGCCAGCAGTTACAATACAGGGGGATACGGCTACACCTTC. Amino acids: CASSYNTGGYGYTF.

The chain joins TRBV3-1 (or the pseudogene TRBV3-2) to TRBJ1-4; D is uncertain. V was clipped by 0 bases and J by 5 bases, with 10 bases between them. This CDR3 is built from 15 residues. The V gene's germline CDR1 is LGHDT and CDR2 YNNKEL (reference sequence). The CDR3 is CASSQEKSGNEKLFF. The DNA of the CDR3 is TGTGCCAGCAGCCAAGAAAAATCCGGGAATGAAAAACTGTTTTTT.

CDR3 loop: CATSDRTSGRAVDEQYF. The CDR3 nucleotides are TGTGCCACCAGTGACCGGACTAGCGGGAGGGCCGTTGACGAGCAGTACTTC. The V and J genes are TRBV24-1 and TRBJ2-7, with 15 bases that match TRBD2. With V trimmed by 4 bases and J by 5 bases, 8 bases remained unmatched. The CDR3 has 17 residues. Germline V lookup: CDR1 KGHDR, CDR2 SFDVKD.

This sequence joins TRBV5-4 and TRBJ2-1; 9 nucleotides align to TRBD2. The CDR3 has 16 residues. The V gene end was trimmed by 4 bases and the J gene end by 5 bases; junction bases not matched to a gene: 10. Germline CDR1 SGHNT, CDR2 YYREEE (reference sequence). The CDR3 nucleotides are TGTGCCAGCAGCCTCCCCACTAGCGGGCTAGACAATGAGCAGTTCTTC. Translation gives CASSLPTSGLDNEQFF.

This chain links TRBV9 with TRBJ2-3, with unresolved D. Germline V lookup: CDR1 SGDLS, CDR2 YYNGEE. The CDR3 totals 12 residues. Trimming shortened V by 4 bases and J by 0 bases, and 3 bases separated the two germline ends. The CDR3 sequence: CASSRSTDTQYF. The CDR3 DNA reads as TGTGCCAGCAGCCGGAGCACAGATACGCAGTATTTT.

This chain connects TRBV19 to TRBJ2-2; TRBD2 aligns across 12 bases. Germline CDR1 reads LNHDA; CDR2 reads SQIVND (reference sequence). The CDR3 sequence is 17 residues long. The junction had 5 bases not matched to a gene; V was cut back by 1 base and J by 5 bases. The CDR3 spells CASSIVRLAGDTGELFF. The CDR3 coding sequence is TGTGCCAGTAGTATAGTTAGACTAGCGGGAGATACCGGGGAGCTGTTTTTT.

The chain joins TRBV6-5 to TRBJ1-1; D gene uncertain. Germline CDR1 reads MNHEY; CDR2 reads SVGAGI. Trimming shortened V by 7 bases and J by 3 bases, and 15 bases separated the two germline ends. The CDR3 has 14 amino acids. The CDR3 nucleotides are TGTGCCAGCACCTCTTCCCTGGTGGACACTGAAGCTTTCTTT. As protein: CASTSSLVDTEAFF.

This clone was observed a single time. The chain recombines TRBV11-2 with TRBJ2-2; TRBD1 or TRBD2 may be the D gene (5 bases each). Germline CDR1 reads SGHAT; CDR2 reads FQNNGV. The CDR3 runs 14 residues. Between the trimmed V and J ends, which lost 6 bases and 4 bases, there was a span of 12 bases. The CDR3 sequence: CASRWAGTTGELFF. DNA for the CDR3: TGTGCCAGCAGATGGGCAGGGACCACCGGGGAGCTGTTTTTT. The full variable domain, completed using reference TRBV11-2 and TRBJ2-2, is EAGVAQSPRYKIIEKRQSVAFWCNPISGHATLYWYQQILGQGPKLLIQFQNNGVVDDSQLPKDRFSAERLKGVDSTLKIQPAKLEDSAVYLCASRWAGTTGELFFGEGSRLTVL.

The rearrangement uses TRBV7-9 and TRBJ2-1; D is tentatively TRBD1 or TRBD2 (5 bases each). The CDR3 runs 14 residues. Germline V gene data show CDR1 as SEHNR and CDR2 as FQNEAQ (reference sequence). V lost 5 bases to trimming and J lost 6 bases, with 14 bases between them. The CDR3 DNA reads as TGTGCCAGCAGCCCCGGGACGCAGAGCAATGAGCAGTTCTTC. This encodes CASSPGTQSNEQFF.

The genes are TRBV27 and TRBJ2-1; 11 bases line up with TRBD2. Germline V gene sequence: CDR1 MNHEY, CDR2 SMNVEV (reference sequence). V shed 3 bases, J shed 5 bases, and the junction held 6 bases outside the gene matches. The CDR3 is 16 amino acids. CDR3 coding DNA: TGTGCCAGCAGTTTGCCGACTAGCGGGAAAAACAATGAGCAGTTCTTC. It is translated as CASSLPTSGKNNEQFF.

V gene TRBV5-8 combines with J gene TRBJ1-4; a possible D gene is TRBD1 (6 bases). This CDR3 has 15 residues. V was trimmed by 4 bases and J by 0 bases, leaving 10 bases between them. Germline CDR1 and CDR2: SGHTS and YDEGEE. CDR3 sequence (DNA): TGTGCCAGCAGCGTGACAGGTGCAACTAATGAAAAACTGTTTTTT. It specifies CASSVTGATNEKLFF.

V gene TRBV29-1 combines with J gene TRBJ2-7, with 8 bases lining up with TRBD1. The CDR3 length is 14 residues. CDR1 is SQVTM, CDR2 ANQGSEA, per germline. After removal of 4 bases from V and 0 bases from J, the junction contained 5 bases not matched to a gene. Written as DNA, the CDR3 is TGCAGCGTTGCGGGACAGGTCAACTCCTACGAGCAGTACTTC. This sequence encodes CSVAGQVNSYEQYF.

J is TRBJ1-1 and V is TRBV11-1; D gene ambiguous. Germline CDR1 SGHAT, CDR2 FQDESV (reference sequence). The CDR3 spans 12 residues. V was pared by 5 bases and J by 11 bases, with 15 bases between. The CDR3 reads CASSDLPRGAFF. The CDR3 DNA reads TGTGCCAGCAGCGATTTACCCCGAGGGGCTTTCTTT.

The chain links TRBV29-1 to TRBJ2-2, with D possibly called TRBD1 or TRBD2 (5 bases each). V lost 3 bases to trimming and J lost 1 base, with 9 bases between them. Germline V gene data show CDR1 as SQVTM and CDR2 as ANQGSEA. This CDR3 has 14 residues. The CDR3 bases are TGCAGCGTTGATGGGGGACGGAACACCGGGGAGCTGTTTTTT. It encodes CSVDGGRNTGELFF.

V is TRBV27 and J is TRBJ2-1; D gene ambiguous. With 10 bases removed from V and 8 bases from J, the gap between germline ends came to 15 bases. This CDR3 region has 12 residues. Germline values: CDR1 MNHEY, CDR2 SMNVEV (reference sequence). CDR3 loop: CATLRNGHEQFF. CDR3 coding DNA: TGTGCCACCCTCCGCAACGGCCATGAGCAGTTCTTC.

The gene calls are TRBV4-1 and TRBJ1-5; perhaps TRBD1 as D (5 bases). Germline values: CDR1 MGHRA, CDR2 YSYEKL. CDR3 length: 18 amino acids. The V end lost 4 bases, the J end lost 2 bases, and 21 bases lay between the germline ends. The CDR3 region is CASSPSPGTEEGNQPQHF. In DNA form, the CDR3 reads TGCGCCAGCAGCCCAAGTCCCGGGACGGAGGAGGGCAATCAGCCCCAGCATTTT.

CDR3 sequence: CASSKQGGTGELFF. As DNA, the CDR3 is TGTGCCAGCAGCAAACAGGGGGGCACCGGGGAGCTGTTTTTT. V gene TRBV11-2 combines with J gene TRBJ2-2, with TRBD1 matching 8 bases. This CDR3 is built from 14 residues. The V gene's germline CDR1 is SGHAT and CDR2 FQNNGV. The ends lost 5 bases at V and 4 bases at J; junction bases unmatched: 3.

The chain recombines TRBV7-6 with TRBJ2-2, with 12 nucleotides matching TRBD1. The J segment lost 5 bases and the V segment lost 5 bases, leaving 6 bases of the junction unmatched. Germline V gives CDR1 SGHVS, CDR2 FNYEAQ. CDR3 length: 16 amino acids. The CDR3 sequence: CASSDPGQGATGELFF. CDR3 in DNA: TGTGCCAGCAGCGACCCGGGACAGGGGGCGACCGGGGAGCTGTTTTTT.

V gene TRBV29-1 combines with J gene TRBJ2-7; a possible D gene is TRBD2 (7 bases). This CDR3 has 11 residues. Deletions cut 8 bases from V and 5 bases from J, with 13 bases between. CDR1 SQVTM and CDR2 ANQGSEA come from the germline V gene. The CDR3 nucleotides are TGCAGCTGCCGGGGGGCAAACGAGCAGTACTTC. This codes for CSCRGANEQYF.

The rearrangement uses TRBV28 and TRBJ2-2; D is unresolved. Germline V lookup: CDR1 MDHEN, CDR2 SYDVKM. V was cut by 7 bases and J by 1 base, with 4 bases left in between. This CDR3 comprises 12 residues. CDR3 protein: CASTGNTGELFF. CDR3 nucleotides: TGTGCCAGCACAGGGAACACCGGGGAGCTGTTTTTT.

This clone was picked up one time. The V and J genes are TRBV7-9 and TRBJ2-7, with a possible D match to TRBD1 (6 bases). The CDR3 runs 12 residues. V was clipped by 11 bases and J by 5 bases, with 16 bases between them. Germline V gene data show CDR1 as SEHNR and CDR2 as FQNEAQ (reference sequence). CDR3 nucleotide sequence: TGTGCCTCCCGGGACACCATGGACGAGCAGTACTTC. Translated: CASRDTMDEQYF.

V and J are TRBV9 and TRBJ2-1, with a tentative D call TRBD1 (6 bases). This CDR3 has 15 amino acids. Germline-derived CDR1 and CDR2 are SGDLS and YYNGEE. V was clipped by 0 bases and J by 0 bases, with 7 bases between them. The CDR3 here is CASSVGTASYNEQFF. CDR3 in DNA: TGTGCCAGCAGCGTAGGGACAGCCTCCTACAATGAGCAGTTCTTC.